A selection of T cell receptor beta chains follows, all from one sample in a study of blood T cell repertoires in COVID-19. The method was immunoSEQ multiplex PCR; TCRdb's version includes in-frame clones alone and lacks a portion of them. The table lists around 140,000 clones, approximately 89% of them singletons, with 1.7% in the top ten. Sequenced: peripheral blood. The origin of the receptors is a woman aged 45-60 years with acute or convalescent COVID-19. Each CDR3 is given with its conserved first and last residue. The order of the fields is D gene, clone size, V gene, J gene, CDR3 protein, CDR3 DNA. A D gene is named only where the DNA matches it firmly. Expanded clones get a size class; other rows say once, few or many, or leave the size out.

-,-,TRBV19,TRBJ1-1,CASSIEAYEAFF,TGTGCCAGTAGTATCGAGGCTTATGAAGCTTTCTTT
TRBD1,few,TRBV5-5,TRBJ1-2,CASNIQGAPGNGYTF,TGTGCCAGCAACATACAGGGGGCGCCGGGTAATGGCTACACCTTC
TRBD2,-,TRBV10-3,TRBJ2-7,CAISGTSGSPYEQYF,TGTGCCATCAGTGGGACTAGCGGGAGTCCGTACGAGCAGTACTTC
-,-,TRBV3-1/TRBV3-2,TRBJ2-7,CASSPDASEYEQYF,TGTGCCAGCAGCCCGGACGCTAGCGAGTACGAGCAGTACTTC
-,-,TRBV27,TRBJ2-1,CASSRILENEQFF,TGTGCCAGCAGCCGTATCCTAGAGAATGAGCAGTTCTTC
-,-,TRBV27,TRBJ1-2,CASSFLGQPNYGYTF,TGTGCCAGCAGTTTTTTAGGACAGCCAAACTATGGCTACACCTTC
TRBD1,-,TRBV12-3/TRBV12-4,TRBJ1-2,CASSSYRGYGYTF,TGTGCCAGCAGTTCGTACAGGGGGTATGGCTACACCTTC
-,-,TRBV9,TRBJ1-2,CASSNYELPNYGYTF,TGTGCCAGCAGCAATTACGAGTTACCTAACTATGGCTACACCTTC
TRBD2,once,TRBV10-3,TRBJ2-7,CATGGGPAGDLDEQYF,TGTGCCACAGGAGGAGGGCCTGCGGGAGATTTAGACGAGCAGTACTTC
-,-,TRBV7-9,TRBJ1-1,CASSSLRNTEAFF,TGTGCCAGCAGCTCCCTACGGAACACTGAAGCTTTCTTT
-,-,TRBV6-5,TRBJ1-2,CASSPRDIYGYTF,TGTGCCAGCAGCCCCCGGGACATCTATGGCTACACCTTC
TRBD2,-,TRBV30,TRBJ2-7,CAWSRQGGSYEQYF,TGTGCCTGGAGTCGCCAGGGAGGGTCCTACGAGCAGTACTTC
-,-,TRBV6-5,TRBJ2-4,CASSFRDKKNIQYF,TGTGCCAGCAGTTTCCGGGACAAAAAAAACATTCAGTACTTC
-,-,TRBV7-9,TRBJ2-5,CASSFNTLVETQYF,TGTGCCAGCAGCTTTAACACCCTCGTGGAGACCCAGTACTTC
TRBD1,-,TRBV27,TRBJ1-6,CASRLPGTGDSPLHF,TGTGCCAGCAGACTCCCCGGGACAGGCGATTCACCCCTCCACTTT
TRBD1,-,TRBV6-5,TRBJ2-7,CASSSGTGVDEQYF,TGTGCCAGCAGTTCAGGGACAGGGGTAGACGAGCAGTACTTC
TRBD1,-,TRBV10-3,TRBJ1-4,CAISEEDRGLEKLFF,TGTGCCATCAGTGAGGAGGACAGGGGGCTAGAAAAACTGTTTTTT
TRBD1,-,TRBV11-2,TRBJ1-1,CASSSTVRGQGMTAEAFF,TGTGCCAGCAGCTCAACCGTAAGGGGACAGGGGATGACGGCTGAAGCTTTCTTT
TRBD1,-,TRBV6-5,TRBJ1-5,CASSSAGTGNQPQHF,TGTGCCAGCAGTTCGGCGGGGACAGGGAATCAGCCCCAGCATTTT
-,-,TRBV5-5,TRBJ2-2,CASSLLQQNTGELFF,TGTGCCAGCAGCTTGCTACAGCAGAACACCGGGGAGCTGTTTTTT
TRBD1,-,TRBV14,TRBJ1-1,CASRQGLNTEAFF,TGTGCCAGCCGACAGGGATTGAACACTGAAGCTTTCTTT
-,-,TRBV6-5,TRBJ2-1,CASSYNRVEQFF,TGTGCCAGCAGTTACAACAGGGTTGAGCAGTTCTTC
TRBD1,-,TRBV6-5,TRBJ2-4,CASSYSMQGAGNIQYF,TGTGCCAGCAGTTACTCGATGCAGGGGGCCGGAAACATTCAGTACTTC
-,-,TRBV11-3,TRBJ2-2,CASIDPESNTGELFF,TGTGCCAGCATAGATCCGGAGTCAAACACCGGGGAGCTGTTTTTT
-,-,TRBV12-2,TRBJ1-6,CASRSQGSRDNSPLHF,TGTGCAAGTCGCTCCCAGGGGAGTCGAGATAATTCACCCCTCCACTTT
TRBD1,-,TRBV5-8,TRBJ1-5,CASSFPGTGFNQPQHF,TGTGCCAGCAGCTTCCCCGGGACAGGGTTCAATCAGCCCCAGCATTTT
TRBD2,-,TRBV30,TRBJ2-1,CAWSIGAGGTYNEQFF,TGTGCCTGGAGTATCGGAGCGGGGGGGACCTACAATGAGCAGTTCTTC
TRBD2,-,TRBV27,TRBJ2-5,CASSRRTSGFQETQYF,TGTGCCAGCAGTAGACGGACTAGCGGATTTCAAGAGACCCAGTACTTC
TRBD2,-,TRBV6-5,TRBJ2-1,CASSLSLLAGGNEQFF,TGTGCCAGCAGTTTATCCCTTCTAGCGGGAGGTAATGAGCAGTTCTTC
-,-,TRBV2,TRBJ2-5,CASRQNEQETQYF,TGTGCCAGCAGACAGAACGAACAAGAGACCCAGTACTTC
TRBD1,-,TRBV24-1,TRBJ2-7,CATSETGQGLSYEQYF,TGTGCCACCAGTGAAACGGGACAGGGTCTCTCCTACGAGCAGTACTTC
-,-,TRBV10-3,TRBJ2-2,CAISESGLLSPGELFF,TGTGCCATCAGTGAGTCGGGACTCCTCAGCCCCGGGGAGCTGTTTTTT
TRBD1,once,TRBV7-9,TRBJ2-3,CASSTDRAQSYTDTQYF,TGTGCCAGCAGTACAGACAGGGCTCAATCTTACACAGATACGCAGTATTTT
TRBD2,-,TRBV6-5,TRBJ2-1,CAGMRLAGMGNEQFF,TGTGCCGGGATGAGACTAGCGGGCATGGGGAATGAGCAGTTCTTC
TRBD1,-,TRBV12-3/TRBV12-4,TRBJ1-2,CASTEDRGYGYTF,TGTGCCAGCACCGAGGACAGGGGGTATGGCTACACCTTC
-,few,TRBV28,TRBJ1-3,CASSLLQGHSGNTIYF,TGTGCCAGCAGTTTGTTGCAGGGGCACTCTGGAAACACCATATATTTT
-,-,TRBV6-5,TRBJ1-4,CASSFQRQPTNEKLFF,TGTGCCAGCAGTTTCCAAAGACAACCAACTAATGAAAAACTGTTTTTT
TRBD1,-,TRBV6-2/TRBV6-3,TRBJ2-3,CASSYLRRTGGTDTQYF,TGTGCCAGCAGTTACCTTAGGAGGACAGGGGGCACAGATACGCAGTATTTT
-,-,TRBV18,TRBJ2-5,CASSHPSLIQETQYF,TGTGCCAGCTCACATCCTTCACTCATCCAAGAGACCCAGTACTTC
-,-,TRBV30,TRBJ1-1,CAWSIDSPEAFF,TGTGCCTGGAGTATTGATAGCCCTGAAGCTTTCTTT
-,-,TRBV7-3,TRBJ1-1,CASSSGSTTMNTEAFF,TGTGCCAGCAGCTCCGGCAGTACTACTATGAACACTGAAGCTTTCTTT
-,-,TRBV4-2,TRBJ1-5,CASSQGGGVLFSNQPQHF,TGTGCCAGCAGCCAAGGGGGAGGGGTACTTTTTAGCAATCAGCCCCAGCATTTT
TRBD1,-,TRBV9,TRBJ2-2,CASSGRLGTGEFAGELFF,TGTGCCAGCAGCGGCAGGCTCGGGACAGGGGAATTTGCCGGGGAGCTGTTTTTT
TRBD2,-,TRBV5-1,TRBJ2-5,CASSPRTSGETQYF,TGCGCCAGCAGCCCTAGGACTAGCGGAGAGACCCAGTACTTC
-,-,TRBV14,TRBJ2-5,CASSQGAVGTQYF,TGTGCCAGCAGCCAGGGGGCGGTTGGGACCCAGTACTTC
-,-,TRBV3-1/TRBV3-2,TRBJ2-2,CASSQNLAISGELFF,TGTGCCAGCAGCCAGAACCTAGCAATCTCCGGGGAGCTGTTTTTT
-,-,TRBV5-8,TRBJ1-5,CAGARDKNQPQHF,TGTGCCGGAGCCCGGGACAAAAATCAGCCCCAGCATTTT
TRBD1,-,TRBV19,TRBJ2-3,CASKTGGEDTQYF,TGTGCCAGCAAGACAGGGGGAGAAGATACGCAGTATTTT
-,-,TRBV6-1,TRBJ2-7,CASSEFRADYEQYF,TGTGCCAGCAGTGAATTTCGCGCGGACTACGAGCAGTACTTC
-,few,TRBV20-1,TRBJ2-1,CSAYNEKQFF,TGCAGTGCCTATAATGAGAAGCAGTTCTTC
-,-,TRBV27,TRBJ1-5,CASGREQGPNQPQHF,TGTGCCAGCGGGAGGGAACAGGGCCCCAATCAGCCCCAGCATTTT
TRBD1,few,TRBV27,TRBJ1-1,CASSLTGGTEAFF,TGTGCCAGCAGTCTGACAGGGGGCACTGAAGCTTTCTTT
TRBD1,-,TRBV6-5,TRBJ2-7,CASSPLDRGNEQYF,TGTGCCAGCAGTCCTCTTGACAGGGGTAACGAGCAGTACTTC
-,-,TRBV2,TRBJ1-5,CASSEVGGSNQPQHF,TGTGCCAGCAGTGAAGTGGGGGGAAGCAATCAGCCCCAGCATTTT